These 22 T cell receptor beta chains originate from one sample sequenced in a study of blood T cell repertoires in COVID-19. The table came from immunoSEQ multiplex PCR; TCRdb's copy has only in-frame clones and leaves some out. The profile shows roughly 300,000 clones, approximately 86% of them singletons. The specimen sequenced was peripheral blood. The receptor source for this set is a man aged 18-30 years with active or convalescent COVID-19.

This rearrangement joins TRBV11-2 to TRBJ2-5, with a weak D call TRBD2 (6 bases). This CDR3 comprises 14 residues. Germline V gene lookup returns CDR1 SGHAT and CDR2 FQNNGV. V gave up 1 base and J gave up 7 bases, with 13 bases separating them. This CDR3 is CASSLVSKEGTQYF. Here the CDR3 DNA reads TGTGCCAGCAGCTTAGTCTCCAAGGAGGGGACCCAGTACTTC.

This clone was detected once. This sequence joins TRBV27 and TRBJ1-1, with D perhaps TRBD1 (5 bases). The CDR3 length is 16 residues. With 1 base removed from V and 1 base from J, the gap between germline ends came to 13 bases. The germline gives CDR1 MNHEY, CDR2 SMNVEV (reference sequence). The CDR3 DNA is TGTGCCAGCAGTTTATTCCCGAAGGGGTCGAACACTGAAGCTTTCTTT. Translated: CASSLFPKGSNTEAFF.

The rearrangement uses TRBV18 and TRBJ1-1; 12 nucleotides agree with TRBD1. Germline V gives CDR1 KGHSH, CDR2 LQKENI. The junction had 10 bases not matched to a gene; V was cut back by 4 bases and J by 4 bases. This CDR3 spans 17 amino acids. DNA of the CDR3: TGTGCCAGCTCACGAACCGGGACAGGGGGCCTTGGCACTGAAGCTTTCTTT. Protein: CASSRTGTGGLGTEAFF. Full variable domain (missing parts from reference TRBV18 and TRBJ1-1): NAGVMQNPRHLVRRRGQEARLRCSPMKGHSHVYWYRQLPEEGLKFMVYLQKENIIDESGMPKERFSAEFPKEGPSILRIQQVVRGDSAAYFCASSRTGTGGLGTEAFFGQGTRLTVV.

In DNA form, the CDR3 reads TGCAGCGTTGTATTCAGGGCACGTCCGCCCACTGAAGCTTTCTTT. Translated, it gives CSVVFRARPPTEAFF. The chain recombines TRBV29-1 with TRBJ1-1, with TRBD1 as a possible D gene (5 bases). V was clipped by 4 bases and J by 4 bases, with 19 bases between them. Germline V gene lookup returns CDR1 SQVTM and CDR2 ANQGSEA. The CDR3 covers 15 residues.

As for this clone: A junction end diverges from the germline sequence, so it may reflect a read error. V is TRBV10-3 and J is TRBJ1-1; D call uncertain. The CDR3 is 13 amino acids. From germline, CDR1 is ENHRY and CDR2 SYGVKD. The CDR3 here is CAIGDYMNTEAFF. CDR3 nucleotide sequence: TGTGCCATCGGTGATTATATGAACACTGAAGCTTTCTTT.

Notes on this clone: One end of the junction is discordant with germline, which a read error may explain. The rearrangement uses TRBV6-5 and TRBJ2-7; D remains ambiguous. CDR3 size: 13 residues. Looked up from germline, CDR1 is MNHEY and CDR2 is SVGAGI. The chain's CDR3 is CASSPGLSDEQYF. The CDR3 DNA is TGTGCCAGCAGTCCTGGCCTCTCCGACGAGCAGTACTTC.

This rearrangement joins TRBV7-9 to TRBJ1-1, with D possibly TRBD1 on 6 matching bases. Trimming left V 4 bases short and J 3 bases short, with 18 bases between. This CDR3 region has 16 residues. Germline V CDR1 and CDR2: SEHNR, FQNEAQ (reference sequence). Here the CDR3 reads CASSSADGAGDTEAFF. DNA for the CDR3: TGTGCCAGCAGCTCCGCGGACGGGGCAGGGGACACTGAAGCTTTCTTT.

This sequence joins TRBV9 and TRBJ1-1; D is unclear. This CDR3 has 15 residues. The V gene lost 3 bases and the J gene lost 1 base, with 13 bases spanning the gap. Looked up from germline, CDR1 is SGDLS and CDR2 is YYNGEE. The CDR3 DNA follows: TGTGCCAGCAGCGGGCTTGGGAGGGCGAACACTGAAGCTTTCTTT. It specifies CASSGLGRANTEAFF.

CDR3 DNA: TGCGCCAGCAGCTTGGCTCTAGCGGGCGGGACCCAGTACTTC. Translated: CASSLALAGGTQYF. The chain carries TRBV5-1 and TRBJ2-5; 8 bases align to TRBD2. Trimming removed 0 bases from V and 7 bases from J; junction bases left unmatched: 5. Germline CDR1 reads SGHRS; CDR2 reads YFSETQ. The CDR3 sequence is 14 residues long.

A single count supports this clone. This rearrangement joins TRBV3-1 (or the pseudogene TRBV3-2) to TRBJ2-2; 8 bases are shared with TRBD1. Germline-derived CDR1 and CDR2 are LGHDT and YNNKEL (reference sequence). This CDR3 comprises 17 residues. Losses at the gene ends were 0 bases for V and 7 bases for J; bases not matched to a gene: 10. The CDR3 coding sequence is TGTGCCAGCAGCCAAGATTGGTCAGGGGGCGAAAACGGGGAGCTGTTTTTT. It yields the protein CASSQDWSGGENGELFF.

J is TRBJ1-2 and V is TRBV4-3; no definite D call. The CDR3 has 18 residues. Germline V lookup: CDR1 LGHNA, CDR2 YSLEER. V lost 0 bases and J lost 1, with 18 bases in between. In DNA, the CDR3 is TGCGCCAGCAGCCAAGAGGTGGGCAGGCGGGTTAGTAACTATGGCTACACCTTC. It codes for CASSQEVGRRVSNYGYTF.

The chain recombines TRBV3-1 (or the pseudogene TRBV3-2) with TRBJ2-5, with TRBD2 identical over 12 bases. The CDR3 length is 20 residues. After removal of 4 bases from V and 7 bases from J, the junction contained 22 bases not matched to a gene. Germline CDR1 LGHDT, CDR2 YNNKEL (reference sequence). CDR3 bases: TGTGCCAGCAGCCCCCAGATAGGACTAGCGGGGACAACCCCTTTCGGGACCCAGTACTTC. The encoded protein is CASSPQIGLAGTTPFGTQYF.

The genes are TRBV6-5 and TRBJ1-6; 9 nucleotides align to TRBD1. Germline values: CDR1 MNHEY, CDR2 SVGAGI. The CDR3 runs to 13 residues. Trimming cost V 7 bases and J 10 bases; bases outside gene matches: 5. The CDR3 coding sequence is TGTGCCAGCAAGGGACAGGGAGGATCACCCCTCCACTTT. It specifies CASKGQGGSPLHF.

The DNA of the CDR3 is TGCAGCACGCGGACAGGGGGCGGCACAGATACGCAGTATTTT. Translated, it gives CSTRTGGGTDTQYF. This chain connects TRBV29-1 to TRBJ2-3, with 11 positions matching TRBD1. CDR3 length equals 14 residues. V was pared by 8 bases and J by 1 base, with 5 bases of the junction left unmatched. The V gene's germline CDR1 is SQVTM and CDR2 ANQGSEA.

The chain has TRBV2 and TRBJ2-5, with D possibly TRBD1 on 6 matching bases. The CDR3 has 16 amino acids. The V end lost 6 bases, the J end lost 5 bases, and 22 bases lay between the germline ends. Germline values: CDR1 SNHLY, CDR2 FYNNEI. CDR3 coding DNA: TGTGCCAGCAGGGATCCGGGACATCCGAAGCTTGAGACCCAGTACTTC. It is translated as CASRDPGHPKLETQYF. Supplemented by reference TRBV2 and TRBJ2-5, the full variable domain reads EPEVTQTPSHQVTQMGQEVILRCVPISNHLYFYWYRQILGQKVEFLVSFYNNEISEKSEIFDDQFSVERPDGSNFTLKIRSTKLEDSAMYFCASRDPGHPKLETQYFGPGTRLLVL.

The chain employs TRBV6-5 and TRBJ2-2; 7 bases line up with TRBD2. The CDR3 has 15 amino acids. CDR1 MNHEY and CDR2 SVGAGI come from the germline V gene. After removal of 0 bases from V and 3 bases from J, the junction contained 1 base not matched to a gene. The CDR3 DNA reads TGTGCCAGCAGTTACTCCGCGGGGGACACCGGGGAGCTGTTTTTT. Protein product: CASSYSAGDTGELFF.

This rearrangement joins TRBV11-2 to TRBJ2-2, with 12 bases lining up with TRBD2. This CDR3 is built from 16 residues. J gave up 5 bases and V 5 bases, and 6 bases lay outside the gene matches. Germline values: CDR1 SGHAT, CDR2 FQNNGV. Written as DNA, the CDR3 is TGTGCCAGCAGCCAGCGACTAGCGGGGGATACCGGGGAGCTGTTTTTT. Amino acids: CASSQRLAGDTGELFF.

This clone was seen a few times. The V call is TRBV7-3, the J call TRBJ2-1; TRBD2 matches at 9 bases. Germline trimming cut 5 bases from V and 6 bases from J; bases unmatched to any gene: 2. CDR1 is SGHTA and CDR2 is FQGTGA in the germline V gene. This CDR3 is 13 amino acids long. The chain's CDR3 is CASSQLAGNEQFF. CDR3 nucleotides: TGTGCCAGCAGCCAACTAGCGGGCAATGAGCAGTTCTTC.

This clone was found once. CDR3 protein: CASQGGGTEAFF. The CDR3 nucleotides read TGTGCTTCCCAGGGAGGGGGCACTGAAGCTTTCTTT. The rearrangement uses TRBV12-5 and TRBJ1-1, with D perhaps TRBD1 (6 bases). Germline CDR1 LGHNT, CDR2 FRNRAP. The length of the CDR3 is 12 residues. Trimming took 11 bases from V and 4 from J, leaving 14 bases between them.

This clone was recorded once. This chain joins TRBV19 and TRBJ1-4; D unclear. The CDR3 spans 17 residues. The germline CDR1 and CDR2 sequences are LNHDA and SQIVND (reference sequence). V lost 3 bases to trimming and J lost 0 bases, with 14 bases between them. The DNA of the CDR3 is TGTGCCAGTAGTATTTTGAACGGGAGGGCAACTAATGAAAAACTGTTTTTT. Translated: CASSILNGRATNEKLFF.

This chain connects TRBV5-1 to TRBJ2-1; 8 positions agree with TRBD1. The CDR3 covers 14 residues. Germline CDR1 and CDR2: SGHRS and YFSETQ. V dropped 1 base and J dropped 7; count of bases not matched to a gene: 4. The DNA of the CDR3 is TGCGCCAGCAGCTTGTCAGGGGGCCTTAATGAGCAGTTCTTC. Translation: CASSLSGGLNEQFF.

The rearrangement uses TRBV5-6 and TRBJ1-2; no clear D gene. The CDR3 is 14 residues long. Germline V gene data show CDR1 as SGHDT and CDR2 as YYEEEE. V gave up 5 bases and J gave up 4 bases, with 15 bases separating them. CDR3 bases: TGTGCCAGCAGTGGCACTTCCGGGATCTATGGCTACACCTTC. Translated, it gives CASSGTSGIYGYTF.